The 20 T cell receptor beta chains reported below all come from one sample, sequenced in a study of T cells after yellow fever vaccination. TCRdb redid the calling of the 5' RACE reads with MiXCR, one entry per CDR3 protein. The table shows some 320,000 distinct CDR3 sequences, with roughly 3.9% occurring only once. This specimen was PBMCs, taken 5 days after the yellow fever booster vaccination. Receptors were obtained from a man younger than 35 who received the YFV17D yellow fever vaccine.

The table lists this clonotype with many counts. The chain uses TRBV5-1 and TRBJ2-1; D is possibly TRBD2 (6 bases). The CDR3 extends over 15 amino acids. CDR1 and CDR2 (germline): SGHRS, YFSETQ. V lost 3 bases and J 0 bases, leaving 10 bases between the germline ends. The CDR3, as DNA: TGCGCCAGCAGCTATTCCGGGAGCTCCTACAATGAGCAGTTCTTC. It encodes CASSYSGSSYNEQFF.

The gene calls are TRBV7-9 and TRBJ2-7; the match to TRBD1 covers 7 bases. This CDR3 has 15 residues. The germline V gene encodes CDR1 SEHNR and CDR2 FQNEAQ (reference sequence). The J segment lost 2 bases and the V segment lost 5 bases, leaving 9 bases of the junction unmatched. CDR3 DNA: TGTGCCAGCAGCCATTTAGGGGGCACGCCCTACGAGCAGTACTTC. Protein: CASSHLGGTPYEQYF.

The sample holds a few counts of this clonotype. The V and J genes are TRBV9 and TRBJ1-2; 7 nucleotides agree with TRBD1. The CDR3 spans 16 residues. Germline V gives CDR1 SGDLS, CDR2 YYNGEE. The V and J ends lost 0 bases and 4 bases, in that order; junction bases with no gene match: 9. For the CDR3, the DNA is TGTGCCAGCAGCGTAGGACGGAGGGGGCGAGTCTATGGCTACACCTTC. Residues: CASSVGRRGRVYGYTF.

The chain uses TRBV11-2 and TRBJ2-5; no firm D call. Germline V gene lookup returns CDR1 SGHAT and CDR2 FQNNGV. Trimming pared 1 base from V and 6 bases from J, leaving 12 bases between. The CDR3 totals 14 residues. The DNA for the CDR3 is TGTGCCAGCAGCTTAGGTGCGCAACGCCAGACCCAGTACTTC. It specifies CASSLGAQRQTQYF.

This clonotype was seen ten or more times. V is TRBV5-1 and J is TRBJ2-7; 9 nucleotides line up with TRBD1. J lost 6 bases, V lost 4 bases, and 8 bases had no gene match. The CDR3 contains 14 residues. Germline assignment: CDR1 SGHRS and CDR2 YFSETQ. The CDR3 sequence is CASSIGTGRGEQYV. For the CDR3, the DNA is TGCGCCAGCAGCATAGGGACAGGGCGTGGCGAGCAGTACGTC.

The chain links TRBV5-1 to TRBJ2-3, with D tentatively TRBD1 (6 bases). V was cut by 1 base and J by 4 bases, with 7 bases left in between. The CDR3 totals 13 residues. The germline gives CDR1 SGHRS, CDR2 YFSETQ. The CDR3 nucleotides read TGCGCCAGCAGCTTGTGGGGGCCAGATACGCAGTATTTT. Protein sequence: CASSLWGPDTQYF.

This clonotype was counted a few times. One junction end disagrees with the germline gene, perhaps due to a read error. The chain links TRBV6-6 to TRBJ1-5; D gene ambiguous. Germline assignment: CDR1 MNHNY and CDR2 SVGAGI (reference sequence). The CDR3 extends over 16 amino acids. The CDR3 region has the DNA TGTGCCAGCAGTTTTTCCGGGCCCCCTAGCCATCAGCCCCAGCATTTT. Translating it yields CASSFSGPPSHQPQHF.

In its sample, this clonotype was seen a few times. The chain couples TRBV5-6 to TRBJ1-4; no clear D gene. The CDR3 runs to 13 residues. V lost 4 bases and J lost 6, with 10 bases in between. Germline loops: CDR1 SGHDT, CDR2 YYEEEE. The CDR3 DNA sequence: TGTGCCAGCAGCCCGGTTCGGGATGAAAAACTGTTTTTT. This codes for CASSPVRDEKLFF.

The chain is built from TRBV6-1 and TRBJ1-2; tentative D call: TRBD1 (6 bases). This CDR3 has 13 amino acids. Germline V lookup: CDR1 MNHNS, CDR2 SASEGT. V lost 4 bases to trimming and J lost 6 bases, with 12 bases between them. In nucleotides, the CDR3 is TGTGCCAGCAGTGGAGACAGGACGCATGGCTACACCTTC. It yields the protein CASSGDRTHGYTF.

This clonotype was found many times. The rearrangement links TRBV4-3 to TRBJ1-2; a weak D match, TRBD1 (5 bases). The CDR3 is made up of 16 amino acids. The germline CDR1 and CDR2 sequences are LGHNA and YSLEER. The V end was cut by 0 bases, the J end by 4 bases, with 15 bases between. The CDR3 DNA follows: TGCGCCAGCAGCCAAGACAGGGTAGGGTCAGTCTATGGCTACACCTTC. It is translated as CASSQDRVGSVYGYTF.

This clonotype came up a few times. V gene TRBV27 combines with J gene TRBJ1-2; D call uncertain. V lost 5 bases, J lost 8 bases, and 15 bases lay in between. The CDR3 covers 13 residues. Germline V CDR1 and CDR2: MNHEY, SMNVEV (reference sequence). CDR3 sequence: CASSPLGRQGYTF. The CDR3 region has the DNA TGTGCCAGCAGTCCCCTCGGCAGGCAGGGCTACACCTTC.

This rearrangement joins TRBV14 to TRBJ2-5; the D gene is possibly TRBD1 (5 bases). The germline V gene has CDR1 SGHDN and CDR2 FVKESK. V was clipped by 1 base and J by 1 base, with 10 bases between them. CDR3 length: 15 residues. CDR3 protein: CASSQAHRSQETQYF. CDR3 nucleotides: TGTGCCAGCAGCCAAGCTCACAGGTCCCAAGAGACCCAGTACTTC.

There are a few counts of this clonotype. The rearrangement joins TRBV7-3 to TRBJ2-1, with TRBD2 matching over 13 bases. This CDR3 has 17 amino acids. Germline loops: CDR1 SGHTA, CDR2 FQGTGA. V was clipped by 4 bases and J by 6 bases; unmatched bases: 9. CDR3 loop: CASSSQTGTSGANEQFF. For the CDR3, the DNA is TGTGCCAGCAGCTCCCAAACCGGGACTAGCGGGGCCAATGAGCAGTTCTTC.

The rearrangement uses TRBV7-2 and TRBJ1-2, with TRBD1 as a possible D gene (5 bases). The germline V gene has CDR1 SGHTA and CDR2 FQGNSA. V lost 0 bases and J lost 8, with 13 bases in between. The CDR3 extends over 14 amino acids. The CDR3 region has the DNA TGTGCCAGCAGCTTAGCGCCGACAGATCAAGGCTACACCTTC. Its protein is CASSLAPTDQGYTF.

The rearrangement uses TRBV7-9 and TRBJ2-3; TRBD2 matches at 13 bases. The CDR3 totals 15 residues. J was trimmed by 6 bases and V by 3 bases; bases with no gene match: 3. Germline assignment: CDR1 SEHNR and CDR2 FQNEAQ (reference sequence). CDR3 in DNA: TGTGCCAGCAGCTTCGGGACTAGCGGGATGGATACGCAGTATTTT. It encodes CASSFGTSGMDTQYF.

This clonotype was seen a few times. The chain recombines TRBV6-6 with TRBJ1-2, with unresolved D. The CDR3 spans 14 residues. In germline, CDR1 is MNHNY, CDR2 SVGAGI (reference sequence). With 2 bases removed from V and 5 bases from J, the gap between germline ends came to 12 bases. The CDR3 here is CASSYPRGDYGYTF. In DNA, the CDR3 is TGTGCCAGCAGTTACCCGCGGGGAGATTATGGCTACACCTTC.

This clonotype has more than one count but fewer than ten. The V call is TRBV3-1, the J call TRBJ1-5; D is unresolved. Germline V gene data show CDR1 as LGHDT and CDR2 as YNNKEL (reference sequence). The CDR3 extends over 17 amino acids. V dropped 0 bases and J dropped 0 bases, with 12 bases sitting between them. CDR3 amino acids: CASSQEETRNSNQPQHF. The CDR3 nucleotides read TGTGCCAGCAGCCAAGAGGAGACACGAAATAGCAATCAGCCCCAGCATTTT.

This clonotype was found a few times. The chain combines TRBV4-3 with TRBJ2-2; no clear D. Between the trimmed V and J ends, which lost 1 base and 6 bases, there was a span of 12 bases. Germline V gene data show CDR1 as LGHNA and CDR2 as YSLEER. The CDR3 is made up of 15 amino acids. This CDR3 is CASSQVHKGSGELFF. The CDR3 DNA sequence: TGCGCCAGCAGCCAAGTCCATAAAGGGTCCGGGGAGCTGTTTTTT.

The genes are TRBV19 and TRBJ1-1; D is ambiguous. The CDR3 spans 14 residues. V lost 7 bases and J 0 bases, leaving 12 bases between the germline ends. CDR1 and CDR2 from the germline V gene are LNHDA and SQIVND (reference sequence). This CDR3 is CASTPYAVNTEAFF. CDR3 bases: TGTGCCAGTACCCCGTATGCTGTGAACACTGAAGCTTTCTTT.

The gene calls are TRBV4-2 and TRBJ2-5; 8 bases are a match to TRBD2. J gave up 4 bases and V 0 bases, and 7 bases lay outside the gene matches. The CDR3 contains 16 residues. Germline V gene data show CDR1 as LGHNA and CDR2 as YNFKEQ. The CDR3 region is CASSQDYGGASETQYF. The DNA of the CDR3 is TGTGCCAGCAGCCAAGATTACGGGGGGGCGTCAGAGACCCAGTACTTC.